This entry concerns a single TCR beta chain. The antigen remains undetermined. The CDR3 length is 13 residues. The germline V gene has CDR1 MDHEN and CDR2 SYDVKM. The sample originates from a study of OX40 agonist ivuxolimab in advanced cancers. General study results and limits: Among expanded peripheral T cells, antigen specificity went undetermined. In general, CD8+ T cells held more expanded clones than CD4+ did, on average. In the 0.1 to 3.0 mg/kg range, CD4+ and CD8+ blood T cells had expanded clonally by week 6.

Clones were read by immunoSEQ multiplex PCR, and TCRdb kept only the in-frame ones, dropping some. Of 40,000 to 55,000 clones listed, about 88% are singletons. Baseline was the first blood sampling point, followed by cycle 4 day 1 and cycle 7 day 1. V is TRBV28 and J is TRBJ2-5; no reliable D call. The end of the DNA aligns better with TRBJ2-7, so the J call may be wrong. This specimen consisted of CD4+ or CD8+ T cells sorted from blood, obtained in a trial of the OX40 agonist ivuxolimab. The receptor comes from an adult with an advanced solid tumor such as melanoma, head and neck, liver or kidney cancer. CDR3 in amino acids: CASSLLHYYEQYF. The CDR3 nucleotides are TGTGCCAGCAGTTTATTACACTACTACGAGCAGTACTTC.